The sequence of this T cell receptor beta chain was determined in a study of blood T cell repertoires in COVID-19. Source study methods: Reference gene primer amplification yielded estimated nucleated cell counts. Repertoires were generated with immunoSEQ multiplex PCR, while TCRdb's copy carries only in-frame clones and drops some. For V, J and clone size, that table is used; D and trimming come from the DNA. This table has more than 200,000 clones, around 86% appearing once. With 0 bases clipped from V and 5 bases from J, the junction kept 15 bases outside the gene matches. The CDR3 runs 19 residues. CDR1 is SGHVS, CDR2 FNYEAQ, per germline.

This TCR derives from a man aged 30 to 39 in a cohort exposed to, infected with or recovered from COVID-19 (not recorded which). J is TRBJ1-1 and V is TRBV7-6; 10 bases align to TRBD1. Sequencing was done on a sample of PBMCs or T cells enriched from blood (not recorded which). CDR3 amino acids: CASSLAPSGTGDERTEAFF. CDR3 nucleotides: TGTGCCAGCAGCTTAGCTCCCTCCGGGACAGGGGACGAACGAACTGAAGCTTTCTTT.